This TCR beta chain was observed in a study of T-cell reconstitution after alpha-beta-depleted transplantation in children. Unique molecular identifiers featured in how the TCRbeta library was prepared. TCRdb processed the PCR reads anew with MiXCR; each CDR3 protein has one entry. Here the sample spans roughly 180,000 distinct CDR3 sequences, more than 12% being singletons. Trimming removed 5 bases at V and 5 bases at J, with 12 bases between. CDR1 SGHAT and CDR2 FQNNGV come from the germline V gene. The CDR3 runs to 13 residues. The rearrangement links TRBV11-2 to TRBJ1-1, with D uncertain. The receptor was derived from a human donor who donated a stem cell graft to a child with acute lymphoblastic leukemia. The source was PBMCs from the stem cell graft donor, collected from the stem cell graft. In DNA form, the CDR3 reads TGTGCCAGCAGCCTTAGGGAAGGGACTGAAGCTTTCTTT. This translates into CASSLREGTEAFF.